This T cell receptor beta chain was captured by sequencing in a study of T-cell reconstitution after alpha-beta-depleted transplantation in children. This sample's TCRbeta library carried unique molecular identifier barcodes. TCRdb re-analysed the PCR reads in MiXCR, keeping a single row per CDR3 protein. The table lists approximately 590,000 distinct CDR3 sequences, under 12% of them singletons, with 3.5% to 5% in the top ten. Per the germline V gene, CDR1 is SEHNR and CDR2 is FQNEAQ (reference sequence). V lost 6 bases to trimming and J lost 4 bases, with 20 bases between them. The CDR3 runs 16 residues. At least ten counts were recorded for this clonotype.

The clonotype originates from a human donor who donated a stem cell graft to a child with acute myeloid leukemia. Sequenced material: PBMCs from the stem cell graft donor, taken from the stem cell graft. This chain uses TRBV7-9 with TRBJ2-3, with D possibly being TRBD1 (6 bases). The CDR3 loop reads CASSPMAGEAADTQYF. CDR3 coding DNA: TGTGCCAGCAGTCCAATGGCAGGGGAAGCCGCAGATACGCAGTATTTT.